Sequencing of this T cell receptor (beta chain) was carried out in a study of shared clonotypes between healthy human individuals. Study at large: Each donor had three CD4 naive, three CD4 memory, two CD8 naive and one CD8 memory plate.

J lost 3 bases, V lost 4 bases, and 2 bases had no gene match. There are 15 residues in the CDR3. CDR1 is SGHRS and CDR2 is YFSETQ in the germline V gene. Profiled with immunoSEQ multiplex PCR; TCRdb holds only in-frame clones, not every one. Here the sample spans some 2.1 million clones, 95% being singletons. The TCR originated in a man aged 18 to 29 in good health. The specimen sequenced was naive CD4+ T cells sorted from blood. Subset indicated: CD45RA+ positively selected. The rearrangement uses TRBV5-1 and TRBJ2-1, with 12 bases identical to TRBD2. The CDR3 DNA is TGCGCCAGCAGCAGGACTAGCGGGATCTACAATGAGCAGTTCTTC. Translating it yields CASSRTSGIYNEQFF.